This TCR beta chain was documented in a study of spatial heterogeneity in lung cancer. J gave up 1 base and V 4 bases, and 10 bases lay outside the gene matches. CDR3 length equals 17 residues. The germline V gene encodes CDR1 LGHDT and CDR2 YNNKEL (reference sequence). This clonotype was detected ten times or more. This beta chain turned up in a library designed for alpha chains; as an off-target read, its abundance says little. TCRdb reanalysed the 5' RACE reads using MiXCR and keeps one entry per CDR3 protein. The table has around 9,800 distinct CDR3 sequences, roughly 6.3% seen once; the top ten hold under 30%. Time point noted: sample taken at primary tumor resection. Frozen PBMC, nontumor lung or tumor provided whole RNA, which was sequenced unsorted.

The starting material was PBMCs, obtained at surgery. The sequence came from a male donor with early-stage non-small cell lung cancer. The V and J genes are TRBV3-1 and TRBJ2-3; 8 bases fit TRBD2. CDR3 sequence: CASSRRRRSGGTDTQYF. For the CDR3, the DNA is TGTGCCAGCAGCCGAAGACGCCGTAGCGGGGGCACAGATACGCAGTATTTT.